This is a list of T cell receptor beta chains from one sample in a study of cytomegalovirus exposure and HLA in healthy donors. The table came from immunoSEQ multiplex PCR; TCRdb's copy has only in-frame clones and leaves some out. Of roughly 110,000 clones listed, 82% are singletons. The sample was PBMCs. These receptors all stem from a man aged 25-45 years in good health and CMV-seropositive. The CDR3 runs from the conserved cysteine through the conserved F or W. The D gene is left open where the match is weak. Clone size, where shown, is once, few, many, or a class for clones that have expanded.

>NA|NA|TRBV7-9|TRBJ2-2
CASSPGAGNTGELFF
TGTGCCAGCAGCCCTGGGGCAGGGAACACCGGGGAGCTGTTTTTT
>NA|TRBD1|TRBV5-1|TRBJ2-7
CASSPYGQVLYEQYF
TGCGCCAGCAGCCCGTACGGACAGGTTCTGTACGAGCAGTACTTC
>NA|NA|TRBV7-9|TRBJ2-5
CASSLVGGQWETQYF
TGTGCCAGCAGCTTAGTGGGGGGGCAATGGGAGACCCAGTACTTC
>NA|NA|TRBV18|TRBJ1-3
CASSPPSRANTIYF
TGTGCCAGCTCACCACCTAGCAGGGCCAACACCATATATTTT
>NA|TRBD1|TRBV19|TRBJ1-4
CASSIPGGNEKLFF
TGTGCCAGTAGTATCCCAGGGGGTAATGAAAAACTGTTTTTT
>NA|NA|TRBV6-1|TRBJ1-2
CASRYSQGNGYTF
TGTGCCAGCAGGTATAGTCAGGGGAATGGCTACACCTTC
>NA|NA|TRBV7-9|TRBJ1-5
CSSSLASGGSNQPQHF
TGTTCCAGCAGCTTAGCTTCGGGGGGATCAAATCAGCCCCAGCATTTT
>NA|NA|TRBV11-1|TRBJ2-2
CASSLSLAGSAGELFF
TGTGCCAGCAGCTTGAGTCTAGCAGGAAGTGCCGGGGAGCTGTTTTTT
>NA|NA|TRBV12-5|TRBJ2-1
CASGPEPNYNEQFF
TGTGCTAGTGGTCCGGAGCCAAACTACAATGAGCAGTTCTTC
>NA|NA|TRBV19|TRBJ2-6
CASSIGDGGISGANVLTF
TGTGCCAGTAGTATAGGAGATGGCGGCATCTCTGGGGCCAACGTCCTGACTTTC
>NA|TRBD1|TRBV19|TRBJ2-7
CASRPTGGFAYEQYF
TGTGCCAGTAGACCGACAGGGGGTTTCGCTTACGAGCAGTACTTC
>NA|TRBD2|TRBV7-8|TRBJ2-3
CASSPLEGLAGGFTDTQYF
TGTGCCAGCAGCCCCCTAGAAGGACTAGCGGGGGGGTTCACAGATACGCAGTATTTT
>NA|NA|TRBV2|TRBJ1-5
CASETGFSNQPQHF
TGTGCCAGCGAGACAGGTTTTAGCAATCAGCCCCAGCATTTT
>NA|TRBD1|TRBV5-1|TRBJ1-1
CASSYRGVGTEAFF
TGCGCCAGCAGCTACAGGGGTGTAGGGACTGAAGCTTTCTTT
>NA|NA|TRBV18|TRBJ1-1
CASSVTTEMNTEAFF
TGTGCCAGCTCAGTCACAACAGAAATGAACACTGAAGCTTTCTTT
>NA|NA|TRBV5-1|TRBJ1-6
CASSLLVDRQRPLHF
TGCGCCAGCAGCTTATTGGTTGACAGGCAAAGGCCCCTCCACTTT
>few|NA|TRBV6-5|TRBJ1-2
CASSEAHQVGYTF
TGTGCCAGCAGTGAAGCACATCAGGTGGGCTACACCTTC
>NA|NA|TRBV27|TRBJ2-3
CASGRDGYTQYF
TGTGCCAGCGGGCGGGACGGCTATACGCAGTATTTT
>NA|TRBD1|TRBV6-1|TRBJ1-6
CATTQGADSPLHF
TGTGCCACCACCCAGGGGGCTGATTCACCCCTCCACTTT
>NA|TRBD2|TRBV7-6|TRBJ2-1
CASSLEAGGSYNEQFF
TGTGCCAGCAGCTTAGAGGCGGGGGGGTCTTACAATGAGCAGTTCTTC
>NA|TRBD1|TRBV7-9|TRBJ2-4
CASSVGQGLAKNIQYF
TGTGCCAGCAGCGTAGGACAGGGACTAGCCAAAAACATTCAGTACTTC
>once|TRBD2|TRBV7-8|TRBJ2-7
CASSPRTSGGAEQYF
TGTGCCAGCAGCCCACGGACTAGCGGGGGGGCCGAGCAGTACTTC
>NA|NA|TRBV30|TRBJ1-1
CAWRFQGRRTEAFF
TGTGCCTGGAGATTTCAGGGGCGTCGGACTGAAGCTTTCTTT
>once|TRBD1|TRBV5-1|TRBJ2-1
CASSLRTGTSSYNEQFF
TGCGCCAGCAGCCTTAGGACAGGAACGAGCTCCTACAATGAGCAGTTCTTC
>NA|TRBD1|TRBV29-1|TRBJ2-5
CSVDSLLPGQKKETQYF
TGCAGCGTTGACTCTCTGCTTCCGGGACAGAAGAAAGAGACCCAGTACTTC
>NA|NA|TRBV15|TRBJ1-1
CATSSRGGVTTEAFF
TGTGCCACCAGCAGTCGGGGAGGGGTAACCACTGAAGCTTTCTTT
>NA|TRBD1|TRBV5-1|TRBJ1-2
CASSPGQGGTYGYTF
TGCGCCAGCAGCCCCGGACAGGGGGGGACCTATGGCTACACCTTC
>NA|NA|TRBV13|TRBJ1-2
CASSSNVGALNPNYGYTF
TGTGCCAGCAGCTCGAACGTGGGGGCGTTAAACCCTAACTATGGCTACACCTTC
>NA|TRBD1|TRBV6-4|TRBJ2-3
CASSDEGAGTDTQYF
TGTGCCAGCAGTGACGAGGGGGCTGGGACAGATACGCAGTATTTT
>NA|NA|TRBV7-2|TRBJ2-2
CASSPRSLPNTGELFF
TGTGCCAGCAGCCCGAGGAGTCTACCGAACACCGGGGAGCTGTTTTTT
>few|TRBD1|TRBV7-3|TRBJ2-7
CASSLTGDEQYF
TGTGCCAGCAGCTTGACAGGGGACGAGCAGTACTTC
>NA|TRBD1|TRBV6-5|TRBJ1-2
CASSQVAPRQGGYTF
TGTGCCAGCTCCCAAGTGGCACCTCGACAGGGCGGCTACACCTTC
>NA|NA|TRBV2|TRBJ2-3
CASTEGVTDTQYF
TGTGCCAGCACAGAGGGGGTCACAGATACGCAGTATTTT
>NA|NA|TRBV14|TRBJ2-7
CASSQGIGSYEQYF
TGTGCCAGCAGCCAAGGCATCGGCTCCTACGAGCAGTACTTC
>NA|NA|TRBV6-1|TRBJ1-2
CASSGAGAAYGYTF
TGTGCCAGCAGTGGGGCAGGGGCGGCCTATGGCTACACCTTC
>few|NA|TRBV15|TRBJ1-6
CATSRDSSSYNSPLHF
TGTGCCACCAGCAGAGACAGTTCATCCTATAATTCACCCCTCCACTTT
>NA|TRBD2|TRBV4-1|TRBJ2-1
CASSQSLAGSYNEQFF
TGCGCCAGCAGCCAATCTCTAGCGGGGAGCTACAATGAGCAGTTCTTC
>NA|NA|TRBV6-5|TRBJ1-1
CASSETRSTEAFF
TGTGCCAGCAGCGAAACGCGGAGCACTGAAGCTTTCTTT
>NA|TRBD1|TRBV19|TRBJ1-5
CASSNMVQGLWAQHF
TGTGCCAGTAGTAACATGGTACAGGGGCTGTGGGCCCAGCATTTT
>NA|TRBD1|TRBV11-3|TRBJ2-5
CASSPNRGGETQYF
TGTGCCAGCAGCCCTAACAGGGGCGGAGAGACCCAGTACTTC
>NA|TRBD1|TRBV5-4|TRBJ1-3
CASSFSGTGVLTTIYF
TGTGCCAGCAGCTTTTCCGGGACAGGGGTTTTAACCACCATATATTTT
>NA|TRBD1|TRBV18|TRBJ1-4
CASSLTSDRGLFF
TGTGCCAGCTCACTCACATCGGACAGGGGCCTGTTTTTT
>NA|TRBD2|TRBV7-9|TRBJ2-1
CASRKAGASGGAGDEQFF
TGTGCCAGCAGGAAAGCAGGTGCTAGCGGGGGGGCTGGGGATGAGCAGTTCTTC